The clone carrying this T cell receptor (beta chain) was observed a few times. Its target is not known. The V and J ends lost 6 bases and 2 bases, in that order; junction bases with no gene match: 3. CDR3 length equals 13 residues. Germline V gives CDR1 LGHDT, CDR2 YNNKEL (reference sequence). Treatment in this sample: approximately 18 received Ad26.COV2.S at low or high dose, single or two shots; about 5 received placebo; per-sample allocation not given. Collection of samples fell on day 63 after the first vaccine or placebo injection. This sample stems from a study of Ad26.COV2.S vaccination and SARS-CoV-2 variants. Study-wide points: Once vaccination had occurred, spike-specific CD8+ and CD4+ T cell responses reportedly showed substantial breadth.

Method: immunoSEQ multiplex PCR; TCRdb's copy keeps in-frame clones and lacks some. The data contain 300,000 to 450,000 clones, roughly 85% of them singletons. The chain carries TRBV3-1 (or the pseudogene TRBV3-2) and TRBJ2-7; 8 bases line up with TRBD1. Source: peripheral blood, taken in a trial of Ad26.COV2.S vaccine versus placebo. This sequence was found in a person aged 18-65 years who received the Ad26.COV2.S COVID-19 vaccine or a placebo. The CDR3 DNA reads as TGTGCCAGCAGGAGGGGACAGGCCTACGAGCAGTACTTC. Protein product: CASRRGQAYEQYF.